This is a list of T cell receptor beta chains from one sample in a study of blood T cell repertoires in COVID-19. Using immunoSEQ multiplex PCR, the repertoire was profiled, and TCRdb retains in-frame clones only, with some absent. This sample carries 150,000 or so clones, approximately 82% of them seen once, and the ten largest clones take 7%. What was sequenced was peripheral blood. The receptors come from a woman aged 40 to 50 with COVID-19, enrolled during active disease. Each CDR3 is given with its conserved first and last residue. Each record gives: D gene, V gene, CDR3 length, clone size, J gene, CDR3 protein, CDR3 DNA. D genes are given only for firm matches. Only some rows state a clone size, as once, few, many or a class for expanded clones.

NA	TRBV28	17	NA	TRBJ1-5	CASSFGGGALSGKVCHF	NA
NA	TRBV29-1	14	NA	TRBJ2-2	CSVAPGVGTGELFF	TGCAGCGTTGCTCCAGGGGTTGGCACCGGGGAGCTGTTTTTT
NA	TRBV19	15	NA	TRBJ2-5	CASSITTVHQETQYF	TGTGCCAGTAGTATAACTACGGTGCACCAAGAGACCCAGTACTTC
TRBD2	TRBV11-3	16	once	TRBJ2-1	CASSMGLAGGPNEQFF	TGTGCCAGCAGCATGGGACTAGCGGGGGGGCCCAATGAGCAGTTCTTC
TRBD1	TRBV25-1	16	NA	TRBJ2-5	CASTPPAPGGAKTQYF	TGTGCCAGCACCCCACCTGCGCCAGGGGGCGCGAAGACCCAGTACTTC
NA	TRBV7-6	17	NA	TRBJ2-1	CASTPSGKKRLYNEQFF	TGTGCCAGCACCCCCTCGGGGAAGAAGCGCCTCTACAATGAGCAGTTCTTC
TRBD1	TRBV5-1	13	NA	TRBJ1-2	CASSRTGETGYTF	TGCGCCAGCAGTCGTACAGGGGAAACTGGCTACACCTTC
TRBD2	TRBV28	15	NA	TRBJ2-1	CASQGGGGHYNEQFF	TGTGCCAGCCAAGGAGGCGGGGGGCACTACAATGAGCAGTTCTTC
NA	TRBV6-1	16	NA	TRBJ2-3	CASSVEVLGGTDTQYF	TGTGCCAGCAGTGTCGAGGTGCTCGGAGGAACAGATACGCAGTATTTT
NA	TRBV18	16	NA	TRBJ1-1	CASSPQKTRLNTEAFF	TGTGCCAGCTCACCACAAAAGACACGGCTGAACACTGAAGCTTTCTTT
NA	TRBV6-5	16	NA	TRBJ1-1	CASSYLSVSGNTEAFF	TGTGCCAGCAGTTACCTTTCTGTCTCGGGGAACACTGAAGCTTTCTTT
TRBD2	TRBV2	16	once	TRBJ2-1	CASSPIAGVRVNEQFF	TGTGCCAGCAGTCCAATAGCGGGTGTGCGAGTCAATGAGCAGTTCTTC
NA	TRBV12-3/TRBV12-4	13	NA	TRBJ1-6	CASSFGTNSPLHF	TGTGCCAGCAGTTTCGGGACAAATTCACCCCTCCACTTT
NA	TRBV10-3	13	once	TRBJ2-3	CAKSRDFTDTQYF	TGTGCCAAAAGTAGAGATTTCACAGATACGCAGTATTTT
TRBD1	TRBV4-1	14	NA	TRBJ1-1	CASSPLTGDPEAFF	TGCGCCAGCAGCCCTCTAACAGGGGATCCTGAAGCTTTCTTT
TRBD1	TRBV30	15	few	TRBJ1-2	CAWSGKGARDYGYTF	TGTGCCTGGAGCGGGAAGGGGGCTCGGGACTATGGCTACACCTTC
NA	TRBV5-1	14	NA	TRBJ2-7	CASSFGQSSYEQYF	TGCGCCAGCAGCTTTGGGCAAAGCTCCTACGAGCAGTACTTC
TRBD2	TRBV20-1	14	NA	TRBJ2-1	CSASYGGGVNEQFF	TGCAGTGCTAGTTACGGGGGGGGAGTCAATGAGCAGTTCTTC
NA	TRBV19	15	NA	TRBJ2-3	CASSILSPGAYTQYF	TGTGCCAGTAGTATCCTGTCTCCGGGAGCCTATACGCAGTATTTT
NA	TRBV4-1	17	NA	TRBJ2-6	CASSQGTANSGANVLTF	TGCGCCAGCAGCCAGGGCACGGCGAACTCTGGGGCCAACGTCCTGACTTTC
NA	TRBV7-2	13	NA	TRBJ1-1	CASSFGGYTEAFF	TGTGCCAGCAGCTTTGGGGGCTACACTGAAGCTTTCTTT
TRBD2	TRBV19	14	NA	TRBJ2-7	CASSMGLADYEQYF	TGTGCCAGTAGTATGGGACTAGCCGACTACGAGCAGTACTTC
TRBD1	TRBV6-5	14	NA	TRBJ1-1	CASRPGQGNTEAFF	TGTGCCAGCAGGCCGGGACAGGGGAACACTGAAGCTTTCTTT
TRBD1	TRBV7-7	14	once	TRBJ2-3	CASSLDRRTDTQYF	TGTGCTAGCAGCTTGGACAGGCGCACAGATACGCAGTATTTT
NA	TRBV7-9	14	NA	TRBJ2-7	CASTPGTNTYEQYF	TGTGCCAGCACCCCCGGGACAAATACTTACGAGCAGTACTTC
NA	TRBV5-6	14	NA	TRBJ2-7	CASSKPTGPYEQYF	TGTGCCAGCAGCAAGCCGACGGGTCCCTACGAGCAGTACTTC
TRBD1	TRBV20-1	14	NA	TRBJ1-5	CSASHGTGNQPQHF	TGCAGTGCTAGTCACGGGACAGGAAATCAGCCCCAGCATTTT
NA	TRBV27	13	NA	TRBJ2-6	CASRESGANVLTF	TGTGCCAGCAGGGAGTCTGGGGCCAACGTCCTGACTTTC
NA	TRBV7-8	13	few	TRBJ2-1	CASSSQGGREQFF	TGTGCCAGCAGCTCACAGGGGGGGCGGGAGCAGTTCTTC
NA	TRBV6-9	18	NA	TRBJ2-1	CASSYGKRAAGGDNEQFF	TGTGCCAGCAGTTATGGGAAGAGGGCGGCAGGCGGGGACAATGAGCAGTTCTTC
TRBD2	TRBV3-1/TRBV3-2	16	NA	TRBJ2-1	CASSRPGTSAYNEQFF	TGTGCCAGCAGTCGACCCGGGACTAGCGCCTACAATGAGCAGTTCTTC
NA	TRBV27	16	NA	TRBJ2-4	CASSLTAGGAKNIQYF	TGTGCCAGCAGTTTGACAGCCGGGGGAGCCAAAAACATTCAGTACTTC
TRBD1	TRBV28	14	NA	TRBJ1-2	CASRRTGAFYGYTF	TGTGCCAGCAGACGGACAGGGGCGTTCTATGGCTACACCTTC
NA	TRBV10-2	12	few	TRBJ2-1	CASSEGRGEQFF	TGCGCCAGCAGTGAAGGTAGGGGGGAGCAGTTCTTC
NA	TRBV2	12	NA	TRBJ1-1	CASSVQAPNAFF	TGTGCCAGCAGTGTCCAAGCCCCGAACGCTTTCTTT
NA	TRBV25-1	15	NA	TRBJ1-1	CASSEYKGAFTEAFF	TGTGCCAGCAGTGAATACAAGGGAGCATTCACTGAAGCTTTCTTT
NA	TRBV2	16	NA	TRBJ2-2	CASIRGGRPNTGELFF	TGTGCCAGCATCCGAGGGGGACGGCCGAACACCGGGGAGCTGTTTTTT
TRBD2	TRBV30	15	NA	TRBJ2-3	CAWSRGGGGTDTQYF	TGTGCCTGGAGTCGTGGCGGGGGTGGCACAGATACGCAGTATTTT
TRBD2	TRBV7-3	19	NA	TRBJ2-6	CASSLSGLAAVPGANVLTF	TGTGCCAGCAGCCTTTCGGGACTAGCGGCCGTACCGGGGGCCAACGTCCTGACTTTC
TRBD1	TRBV19	15	NA	TRBJ2-1	CASSIAGTGLVEQFF	TGTGCCAGTAGTATAGCCGGGACAGGTCTCGTTGAGCAGTTCTTC
TRBD2	TRBV5-1	15	NA	TRBJ2-6	CASSPGGSGANVLTF	TGCGCCAGCAGCCCGGGGGGCTCTGGGGCCAACGTCCTGACTTTC
NA	TRBV27	13	NA	TRBJ2-3	CASSWADTDTQYF	TGTGCCAGCAGTTGGGCCGACACAGATACGCAGTATTTT
TRBD2	TRBV27	15	NA	TRBJ2-1	CASQTGLAGGDEQFF	TGTGCCAGCCAGACGGGGCTAGCGGGAGGCGATGAGCAGTTCTTC
NA	TRBV28	15	NA	TRBJ2-3	CASSFLQGNPDTQYF	TGTGCCAGCAGCTTCCTCCAGGGTAACCCAGATACGCAGTATTTT
NA	TRBV4-1	14	NA	TRBJ2-5	CASSQVQVQETQYF	TGCGCCAGCAGCCAGGTACAGGTACAAGAGACCCAGTACTTC
NA	TRBV4-1	16	NA	TRBJ1-3	CASSPLSSGVGNTIYF	TGCGCCAGCAGTCCCCTAAGCTCAGGGGTAGGAAACACCATATATTTT
NA	TRBV27	16	NA	TRBJ2-5	CASSLYGGALRGTQYF	TGTGCCAGCAGTTTATATGGGGGGGCCCTCCGGGGGACCCAGTACTTC